The sequence of this T cell receptor beta chain was determined in a study of shared clonotypes between healthy human individuals. Looking at the study overall: There were three CD4 naive, three CD4 memory, two CD8 naive and one CD8 memory plates per donor.

There are 18 residues in the CDR3. The germline V gene encodes CDR1 SGDLS and CDR2 YYNGEE. J was trimmed by 7 bases and V by 0 bases; bases with no gene match: 16. Donors comprised healthy HIV-negative adults lacking recent acute infections or vaccinations. Concerning this clone: The antigen remains undetermined.

Clones were sequenced by immunoSEQ multiplex PCR, and TCRdb holds only the in-frame ones, with some missing. The top ten hold under 0.45% of the sample, which has roughly 1,600,000 clones, just under 99% seen once. General study findings and limits: Represented diversity, genetic and exposure-history alike, was limited by few donors.

The chain has TRBV9 and TRBJ2-1; 7 positions agree with TRBD2. The sequence derives from a man aged 30 to 45 in good health. The sequenced sample was naive CD4+ T cells sorted from blood. Subset of the sample: CD45RA+ positively selected. The CDR3 loop is CASSVGGSGTTSSNEQFF. CDR3 DNA: TGTGCCAGCAGCGTAGGGGGCTCCGGGACTACCTCCTCGAATGAGCAGTTCTTC.